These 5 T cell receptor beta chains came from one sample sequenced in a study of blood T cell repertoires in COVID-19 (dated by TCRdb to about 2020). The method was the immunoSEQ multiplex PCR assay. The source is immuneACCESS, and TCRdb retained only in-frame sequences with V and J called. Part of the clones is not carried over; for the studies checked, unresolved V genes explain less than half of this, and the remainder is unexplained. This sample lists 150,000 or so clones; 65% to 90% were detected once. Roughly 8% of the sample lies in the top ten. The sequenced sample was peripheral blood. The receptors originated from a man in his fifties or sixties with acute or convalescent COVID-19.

The CDR3 nucleotides are TGCGCCAGCAGCTTGACAGAGATAAACTATGGCTACACCTTC. Translating gives CASSLTEINYGYTF. The chain links TRBV5-1 to TRBJ1-2, with D uncertain. CDR1 and CDR2 from the germline V gene are SGHRS and YFSETQ. The CDR3 is 14 residues long. V was clipped by 1 base and J by 2 bases, with 9 bases between them.

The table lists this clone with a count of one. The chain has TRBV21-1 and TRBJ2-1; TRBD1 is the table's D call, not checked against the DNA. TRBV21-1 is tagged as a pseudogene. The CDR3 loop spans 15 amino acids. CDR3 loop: CASSKGQGRRSEQFF. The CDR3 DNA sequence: TGTGCCAGCAGCAAAGGACAGGGGAGGAGGAGTGAGCAGTTCTTC.

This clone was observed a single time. CDR3 sequence (DNA): TGTGCCAGTAATCGGCGGTCGGGAGAGACCCAGTACTTC. Protein sequence: CASNRRSGETQYF. The chain uses TRBV19 and TRBJ2-5; D gene uncertain. Trimming stripped 7 bases from V and 4 bases from J, with 13 bases between. Per the germline V gene, CDR1 is LNHDA and CDR2 is SQIVND (reference sequence). The CDR3 runs 13 residues.

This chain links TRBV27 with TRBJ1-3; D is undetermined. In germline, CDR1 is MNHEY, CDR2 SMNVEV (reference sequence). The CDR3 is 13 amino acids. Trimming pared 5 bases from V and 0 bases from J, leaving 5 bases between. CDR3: CASSRSSGNTIYF. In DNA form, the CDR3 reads TGTGCCAGCAGTCGCAGCTCTGGAAACACCATATATTTT.

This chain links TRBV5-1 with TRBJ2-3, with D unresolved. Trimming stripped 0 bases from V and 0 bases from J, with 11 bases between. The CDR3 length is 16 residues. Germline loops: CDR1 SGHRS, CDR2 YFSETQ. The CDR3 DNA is TGCGCCAGCAGCTTGGGTAGCAGCACTAGCACAGATACGCAGTATTTT. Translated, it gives CASSLGSSTSTDTQYF.